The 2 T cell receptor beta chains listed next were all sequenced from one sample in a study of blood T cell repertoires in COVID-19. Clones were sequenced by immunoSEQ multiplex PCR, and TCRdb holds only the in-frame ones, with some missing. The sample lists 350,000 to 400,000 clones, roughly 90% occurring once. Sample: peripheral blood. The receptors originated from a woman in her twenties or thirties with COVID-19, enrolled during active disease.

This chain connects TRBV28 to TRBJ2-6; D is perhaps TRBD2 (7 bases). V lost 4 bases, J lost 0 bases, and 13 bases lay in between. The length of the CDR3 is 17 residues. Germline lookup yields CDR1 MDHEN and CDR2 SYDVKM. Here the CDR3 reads CASSSGGPSSGANVLTF. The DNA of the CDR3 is TGTGCCAGCAGTTCGGGGGGCCCAAGCTCTGGGGCCAACGTCCTGACTTTC.

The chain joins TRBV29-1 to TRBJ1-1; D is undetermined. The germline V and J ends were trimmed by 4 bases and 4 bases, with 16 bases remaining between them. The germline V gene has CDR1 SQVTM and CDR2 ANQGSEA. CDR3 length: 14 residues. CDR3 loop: CSVASSGFGTEAFF. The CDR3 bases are TGCAGCGTTGCTTCTTCAGGTTTTGGCACTGAAGCTTTCTTT.